This is a list of T cell receptor beta chains from one sample in a study of cytomegalovirus exposure and HLA in healthy donors. TCRdb's table, derived via immunoSEQ multiplex PCR, lists solely in-frame clones and lacks some. The sample holds more than 120,000 clones; approximately 88% are singletons and the top ten take less than 5.5%. Source material: PBMCs. All receptors derive from a man aged 18 to 29 in good health and CMV-seropositive. CDR3s leave out the opening cysteine and the closing phenylalanine or tryptophan. A D gene is named only where the DNA matches it firmly.

length: 10; V: TRBV30; D: TRBD1; J: TRBJ1-5; CDR3: AGNRGNQPQH
length: 10; V: TRBV5-6; D: .; J: TRBJ1-1; CDR3: ASSSQNTEAF
length: 12; V: TRBV30; D: .; J: TRBJ1-2; CDR3: AWKRETNNYGYT
length: 12; V: TRBV7-3; D: .; J: TRBJ2-3; CDR3: ASSRYPSTDTQY
length: 13; V: TRBV4-1; D: .; J: TRBJ2-7; CDR3: ASSQDPRGTYEQY
length: 9; V: TRBV6-6; D: .; J: TRBJ1-2; CDR3: ASSLMRGYT
length: 10; V: TRBV5-4; D: .; J: TRBJ1-1; CDR3: ASSLAQREAF
length: 11; V: TRBV30; D: .; J: TRBJ2-3; CDR3: AWRVYGTDTQY
length: 9; V: TRBV6-1; D: TRBD2; J: TRBJ2-3; CDR3: ASSEGLAKY
length: 12; V: TRBV9; D: TRBD1; J: TRBJ1-2; CDR3: ASSEQQGAHGYT
length: 15; V: TRBV4-1; D: TRBD2; J: TRBJ2-1; CDR3: ASSQEKELAGVNEQF
length: 11; V: TRBV7-8; D: .; J: TRBJ1-1; CDR3: ASRSPPGAEAF
length: 14; V: TRBV27; D: TRBD1; J: TRBJ2-3; CDR3: ASRSWTGEWTDTQY
length: 11; V: TRBV6-1; D: TRBD1; J: TRBJ2-5; CDR3: ASMGQARETQY
length: 13; V: TRBV6-6; D: .; J: TRBJ1-3; CDR3: ASSYSRPVDNTIY
length: 11; V: TRBV19; D: TRBD1; J: TRBJ1-4; CDR3: ASRTGRYEKLF
length: 12; V: TRBV30; D: .; J: TRBJ2-1; CDR3: AWSDSGGYNEQF
length: 13; V: TRBV6-5; D: TRBD2; J: TRBJ2-1; CDR3: ASSESSGDYNEQF
length: 14; V: TRBV30; D: TRBD2; J: TRBJ2-3; CDR3: AIGGGAGGRTDTQY
length: 15; V: TRBV5-1; D: TRBD1; J: TRBJ2-7; CDR3: ASSLVMMGQGAGEQY
length: 11; V: TRBV5-4; D: .; J: TRBJ2-7; CDR3: ASSFGQTYEQY
length: 13; V: TRBV6-1; D: .; J: TRBJ1-5; CDR3: ATHTGTGGNQPQH
length: 13; V: TRBV30; D: .; J: TRBJ2-2; CDR3: AWSVGRTGTGELF
length: 13; V: TRBV6-5; D: TRBD1; J: TRBJ2-7; CDR3: ASSLQGVPSYEQY
length: 12; V: TRBV27; D: TRBD1; J: TRBJ1-5; CDR3: ASSFGQDDQPQH
length: 13; V: TRBV25-1; D: TRBD2; J: TRBJ2-3; CDR3: ACRGGAGATDTQY
length: 14; V: TRBV5-4; D: TRBD2; J: TRBJ2-1; CDR3: ASSLLGRGTYNEQF
length: 14; V: TRBV5-1; D: .; J: TRBJ1-6; CDR3: ASSQLGGSYNSPLH
length: 14; V: TRBV7-2; D: TRBD1; J: TRBJ1-4; CDR3: ASSLVMGQTYEKLF
length: 13; V: TRBV7-6; D: TRBD1; J: TRBJ2-5; CDR3: ASSLGGDRGETQY
length: 11; V: TRBV28; D: TRBD1; J: TRBJ2-5; CDR3: ASTLSGGETQY
length: 11; V: TRBV9; D: TRBD1; J: TRBJ2-5; CDR3: ASSGQGQETQY
length: 12; V: TRBV23-1; D: TRBD1; J: TRBJ2-7; CDR3: ASSQGTGVYEQY
length: 11; V: TRBV30; D: .; J: TRBJ1-1; CDR3: AWSVRGDTEAF
length: 13; V: TRBV11-1; D: TRBD1; J: TRBJ2-1; CDR3: ASSTGQGGYNEQF
length: 14; V: TRBV4-1; D: .; J: TRBJ2-1; CDR3: ASSQPTSWPYNEQF
length: 13; V: TRBV28; D: .; J: TRBJ1-5; CDR3: ASSLSGTSNQPQH
length: 13; V: TRBV19; D: TRBD1; J: TRBJ1-3; CDR3: ASSRQGISGNTIY
length: 14; V: TRBV27; D: .; J: TRBJ1-6; CDR3: ASSLEGPRNNSPLH
length: 13; V: TRBV19; D: TRBD2; J: TRBJ2-5; CDR3: ASSTGLARGETQY
length: 14; V: TRBV18; D: TRBD1; J: TRBJ2-7; CDR3: ASSTQPGQAIYEQY
length: 11; V: TRBV7-2; D: .; J: TRBJ1-2; CDR3: ASRRQPPYGYT
length: 12; V: TRBV9; D: .; J: TRBJ1-1; CDR3: ASSVGGANTEAF
length: 12; V: TRBV4-1; D: TRBD1; J: TRBJ2-1; CDR3: ASSQPGQPNEQF
length: 9; V: TRBV20-1; D: .; J: TRBJ1-1; CDR3: SASPGTEAF
length: 14; V: TRBV7-9; D: TRBD2; J: TRBJ2-1; CDR3: ASSGGTSGALNEQF
length: 9; V: TRBV2; D: .; J: TRBJ1-2; CDR3: ASSELYGYT
length: 16; V: TRBV10-1; D: .; J: TRBJ2-2; CDR3: ASSGPLWGVRNTGELF
length: 12; V: TRBV4-1; D: .; J: TRBJ2-2; CDR3: ASSQDSRIGELF
length: 11; V: TRBV5-4; D: .; J: TRBJ2-5; CDR3: ASSPRASGTQY
length: 10; V: TRBV30; D: TRBD2; J: TRBJ2-5; CDR3: AWSLAGGRRY
length: 12; V: TRBV28; D: .; J: TRBJ1-5; CDR3: ASGVGGSGQPQH
length: 16; V: TRBV14; D: TRBD2; J: TRBJ2-2; CDR3: ASSHVLGGGTNTGELF
length: 11; V: TRBV7-2; D: .; J: TRBJ2-3; CDR3: ATGRKVTDTQY
length: 12; V: TRBV9; D: .; J: TRBJ2-2; CDR3: ASRPGGNTGELF
length: 12; V: TRBV30; D: .; J: TRBJ2-7; CDR3: AWSAGDNPYEQY
length: 12; V: TRBV6-6; D: .; J: TRBJ1-5; CDR3: ASRRTYSNQPQH
length: 14; V: TRBV5-1; D: .; J: TRBJ2-5; CDR3: ASSLGGTSYQETQY
length: 14; V: TRBV30; D: .; J: TRBJ1-2; CDR3: AWSLGGARLNYGYT